The entry that follows covers one TCR beta chain sequence. Its specificity is not known. Use of 60 Vbeta and 13 Jbeta primers characterized the PCR. Libraries were prepared by immunoSEQ multiplex PCR; TCRdb keeps only in-frame clonotypes and omits some of them. The repertoire holds fewer than 250,000 clones, with around 85% as singletons. The sample belongs to a study of cytomegalovirus exposure and HLA in healthy donors. Study at large: In an early release, HLA-typed donors contributed tens of millions of unique TCR sequences. Study-level points and caveats: While the bulk of TCR sequences proved rare, some public TCRs turned up in many donors. Productive status was seen about 90% or about 30% of the time for most TCR beta V segments in an earlier analysis.

The CDR3 is 14 amino acids. Germline CDR1 and CDR2: MGHRA and YSYEKL. The V gene end was trimmed by 1 base and the J gene end by 1 base; junction bases not matched to a gene: 1. The sample comprised PBMCs. The chain recombines TRBV4-1 with TRBJ2-7, with TRBD2 matching over 7 bases. The sequence was collected from a human donor in good health. As DNA, the CDR3 is TGCGCCAGCAGCCAAGGGGGGGGATCCTACGAGCAGTACTTC. It yields the protein CASSQGGGSYEQYF.